This T cell receptor (beta chain) originates from a study of blood T cell repertoires in COVID-19. The table came from immunoSEQ multiplex PCR; TCRdb's copy has only in-frame clones and leaves some out. Among some 180,000 clones listed, about 88% were seen once. Seattle patient enrollment occurred during active infection, with longitudinal follow-up thereafter. The ends lost 5 bases at V and 3 bases at J; junction bases unmatched: 17. Germline CDR1 reads MDHEN; CDR2 reads SYDVKM. The CDR3 consists of 21 residues. The chain couples TRBV28 to TRBJ2-3; TRBD2 aligns across 16 bases. This sequence was found in a man aged 50-60 years with COVID-19, enrolled during active disease. Input material: peripheral blood. The CDR3 loop is CASSNAPGTSGRAGATDTQYF. The CDR3 DNA sequence: TGTGCCAGCAGTAATGCTCCCGGGACTAGCGGGAGGGCCGGGGCGACAGATACGCAGTATTTT.